This T cell receptor (beta chain) was obtained from a study of shared T cell receptors in the human thymus. V lost 8 bases, J lost 0 bases, and 17 bases lay in between. The CDR3 contains 16 residues. CDR1 is MDHEN and CDR2 is SYDVKM in the germline V gene. Produced via immunoSEQ multiplex PCR; TCRdb's table is partial and in-frame only. In the table there are about 660,000 clones, approximately 90% of which are singletons. The sample holds a few counts of this clone. The sample was also linked to a second study, of human thymus T cells. This second report adds: Thymus pieces cut out during corrective heart surgery were the tissue that was used. There appeared to be biased usage of V and J genes in thymic and blood repertoires.

This clonotype was obtained from a boy under two years old with a congenital heart defect. The sequenced sample was thymocytes. The chain links TRBV28 to TRBJ2-1, with a possible D match to TRBD2 (6 bases). The CDR3, as DNA: TGTGCCAGCGAGGCCCCGGAGGGTAGCTCCTACAATGAGCAGTTCTTC. Translating gives CASEAPEGSSYNEQFF.